This T cell receptor beta chain emerged from a study of OX40 agonist ivuxolimab in advanced cancers. Using immunoSEQ multiplex PCR, the repertoire was profiled, and TCRdb retains in-frame clones only, with some absent. The sample yields some 39,000 clones, about three quarters seen once. V was clipped by 5 bases and J by 6 bases; unmatched bases: 6. There are 13 residues in the CDR3. Germline V gives CDR1 SGHNT, CDR2 YENEEA. Note on this clone: The sample contains more than one DNA sequence encoding this CDR3.

The chain carries TRBV11-3 and TRBJ2-7; the match to TRBD2 covers 8 bases. Sequenced material: CD4+ or CD8+ T cells sorted from blood, taken in a trial of the OX40 agonist ivuxolimab. This sequence originates from an adult with an advanced solid tumor such as melanoma, head and neck, liver or kidney cancer. DNA of the CDR3: TGTGCCAGCAGCCGGGGGGGCCGTGGCGAGCAGTACTTC. Protein sequence: CASSRGGRGEQYF. The entire variable domain, with the rest obtained from reference TRBV11-3 and TRBJ2-7, is as follows: EAGVVQSPRYKIIEKKQPVAFWCNPISGHNTLYWYLQNLGQGPELLIRYENEEAVDDSQLPKDRFSAERLKGVDSTLKIQPAELGDSAVYLCASSRGGRGEQYFGPGTRLTVT.